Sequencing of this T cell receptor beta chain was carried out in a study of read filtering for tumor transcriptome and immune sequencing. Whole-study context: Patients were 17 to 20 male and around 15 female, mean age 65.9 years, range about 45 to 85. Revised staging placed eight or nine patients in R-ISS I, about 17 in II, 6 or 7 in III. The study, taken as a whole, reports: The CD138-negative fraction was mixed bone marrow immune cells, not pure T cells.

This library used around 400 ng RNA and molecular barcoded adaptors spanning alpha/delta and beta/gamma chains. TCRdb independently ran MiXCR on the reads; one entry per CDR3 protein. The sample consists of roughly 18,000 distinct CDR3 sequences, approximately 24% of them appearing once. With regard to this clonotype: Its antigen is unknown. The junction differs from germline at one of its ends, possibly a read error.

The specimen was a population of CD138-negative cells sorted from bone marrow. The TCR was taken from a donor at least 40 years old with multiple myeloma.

This chain's CDR3 is CASNNGNSPPHF. CDR3 bases: TGTGCCAGCAATAATGGGAATTCACCCCCCCACTTT. The J gene is TRBJ1-6, the V gene TRBV28; D remains ambiguous. CDR3 length: 12 residues. Germline V gene data show CDR1 as MDHEN and CDR2 as SYDVKM.